Listed below are T cell receptor beta chains from one sample, sequenced in a study of cytomegalovirus exposure and HLA in healthy donors. TCRdb's table, derived via immunoSEQ multiplex PCR, lists solely in-frame clones and lacks some. The sample lists 100,000 to 150,000 clones, approximately 80% occurring once. The sample comprised PBMCs. These receptors were taken from a woman in her forties in good health and CMV-seropositive. CDR3s include the opening cysteine and the closing phenylalanine or tryptophan. D genes are given only for firm matches. Not all rows give a size; the values are once, few, many and, for expanded clones, a class.

NA	once	TRBV5-1	TRBJ2-3	TGCGCCAGCAGCTCAAAGGGACTGGTGACAGATACGCAGTATTTT	CASSSKGLVTDTQYF
TRBD1	NA	TRBV28	TRBJ1-5	TGTGCCAGCAGACGACAGGGGGCAAGGAGAAGCAATCAGCCCCAGCATTTT	CASRRQGARRSNQPQHF
TRBD2	few	TRBV28	TRBJ2-1	TGTGCCAGCGGAAGGACACTAGCGGTAGAGCTCAATGAGCAGTTCTTC	CASGRTLAVELNEQFF
NA	NA	TRBV7-9	TRBJ1-3	TGTGCCAGCAGCTTAAGACAGCCTGGAAACACCATATATTTT	CASSLRQPGNTIYF
TRBD2	few	TRBV7-2	TRBJ2-1	TGTGCCAGCAGCTTAGTAGCGGGAGGGCCCATCTTC	CASSLVAGGPIF
NA	few	TRBV19	TRBJ1-1	TGTGCCAGTAGTATTGACCAGGGGTACACTGAAGCTTTCTTT	CASSIDQGYTEAFF
NA	once	TRBV11-2	TRBJ2-1	TGTGCCAGCAGCTTCACAGCGGGCAATGAGCAGTTCTTC	CASSFTAGNEQFF
NA	NA	TRBV5-1	TRBJ1-5	TGCGCCAGCAGCTTAGGGGACAATCAGCCCCAGCATTTT	CASSLGDNQPQHF
NA	NA	TRBV13	TRBJ2-1	TGTGCCAGCAGGCCCTTTGGAACTTCGGGGCAGTTCTTC	CASRPFGTSGQFF
NA	NA	TRBV6-1	TRBJ2-5	TGTGCCAGCAGGCCTAGCAACCAAGAGACCCAGTACTTC	CASRPSNQETQYF
TRBD1	NA	TRBV28	TRBJ2-3	TGTGCCAGCCATCAGACAGGGAGCACAGATACGCAGTATTTT	CASHQTGSTDTQYF
TRBD1	once	TRBV2	TRBJ2-7	TGTGCCAGCAGTCAAATCCGACAGGGGGGAGAGCAGTACTTC	CASSQIRQGGEQYF
TRBD2	NA	TRBV7-9	TRBJ2-3	TGTGCCAGCAGCTCGATGACGACTAGCGCTAGCACAGATACGCAGTATTTT	CASSSMTTSASTDTQYF
TRBD2	NA	TRBV7-2	TRBJ2-7	TGTGCCAGCAGCCAAACTAGCGGGAGGGCCTACGAGCAGTACTTC	CASSQTSGRAYEQYF
NA	NA	TRBV4-1	TRBJ2-7	TGCGCCAGCAGCCAAGATCGACAGATAACCTACGAGCAGTACTTC	CASSQDRQITYEQYF
NA	NA	TRBV4-1	TRBJ1-4	TGCGCCAGCAGCCCAAGGGCAGGGACTAATGAAAAACTGTTTTTT	CASSPRAGTNEKLFF
NA	NA	TRBV4-1	TRBJ2-1	TGCGCCAGCAGCCAAGGGAGTCGAAGCCGGGGTGAGCAGTTCTTC	CASSQGSRSRGEQFF
TRBD2	NA	TRBV2	TRBJ2-1	TGTGCCAGCAGTGCTAGCGGCGGTGTGGATGAGCAGTTCTTC	CASSASGGVDEQFF
NA	few	TRBV2	TRBJ2-2	TGTGCCAGCCGCCCACGCTCGGCGAACACCGGGGAGCTGTTTTTT	CASRPRSANTGELFF
NA	few	TRBV25-1	TRBJ2-1	TGTGCCAGCAGTCTATACAGGGATGAGCAGTTCTTC	CASSLYRDEQFF
NA	NA	TRBV19	TRBJ1-2	TGTGCCAGTAGTATCTCCTACTATGGCTACACCTTC	CASSISYYGYTF
NA	NA	TRBV5-6	TRBJ2-4	TGTGCCAGCAGCTCACAGGAGTACAAAAACATTCAGTACTTC	CASSSQEYKNIQYF
TRBD1	NA	TRBV30	TRBJ2-2	TGTGCCTGGAGCCCTTCCCGGACAGGGGGGAGCACCGGGGAGCTGTTTTTT	CAWSPSRTGGSTGELFF
NA	NA	TRBV28	TRBJ2-7	TGTGCCAGCAGTTTATGGCAGACTAAGTACGAGCAGTACTTC	CASSLWQTKYEQYF
TRBD2	NA	TRBV5-1	TRBJ2-5	TGCGCCAGCAGCTTGCTCGGGACTAGCGAAGAGACCCAGTACTTC	CASSLLGTSEETQYF
NA	NA	TRBV6-6	TRBJ1-1	TGTGCCAGCAGCCGACCCGTCGGGGAAGCTGAAGCTTTCTTT	CASSRPVGEAEAFF
NA	NA	TRBV13	TRBJ2-5	TGTGCCAGCAGCTTAGAGGGACACAGATACGAGACCCAGTACTTC	CASSLEGHRYETQYF
NA	NA	TRBV7-9	TRBJ2-7	TGTGCCAGCAGCTTACATGGTTACGAGCAGTACTTC	CASSLHGYEQYF
NA	NA	TRBV7-3	TRBJ1-2	TGTGCCAGCAGTCAGACTCCGAACTATGGCTACACCTTC	CASSQTPNYGYTF
NA	NA	TRBV5-1	TRBJ2-7	TGCGCCAGCAGCTTGAACAGGGACGAGCAGTACTTC	CASSLNRDEQYF
NA	NA	TRBV18	TRBJ2-7	TGTGCCAGCTCACCAGGCGGAGAGGCCTACGAGCAGTACTTC	CASSPGGEAYEQYF
NA	NA	TRBV19	TRBJ2-4	TGTGCCAGTAGTCCGAGCCTTCCTCAGGAAGCCAAAAACATTCAGTACTTC	CASSPSLPQEAKNIQYF
NA	NA	TRBV2	TRBJ1-5	TGTGCCAGCAGTGGACAGGAGAATCAGCCCCAGCATTTT	CASSGQENQPQHF
NA	few	TRBV6-5	TRBJ2-1	TGTGCCAGCAGTAAACAGGGCAATGAGCAGTTCTTC	CASSKQGNEQFF
TRBD1	NA	TRBV25-1	TRBJ1-1	TGTGCCAGCAGAAGAGGGGGCAACACTGAAGCTTTCTTT	CASRRGGNTEAFF
NA	NA	TRBV9	TRBJ2-1	TGTGCCAGCAGCGTAGATTCCGGGAACTACAATGAGCAGTTCTTC	CASSVDSGNYNEQFF
TRBD1	NA	TRBV2	TRBJ2-7	TGTGCCAGCGGGGGGACAGGGGGCACCTACGAGCAGTACTTC	CASGGTGGTYEQYF
NA	few	TRBV7-8	TRBJ2-2	TGTGCCAGCAGCTTAGGACAGGTGGAAACCGGGGAGCTGTTTTTT	CASSLGQVETGELFF
NA	once	TRBV13	TRBJ1-3	TGTGCCAGCAGCTCGGTCTCTGGAAACACCATATATTTT	CASSSVSGNTIYF
TRBD2	NA	TRBV28	TRBJ2-2	TGTGCCAGGGGGAGGGAGAACACCGGGGAGCTGTTTTTT	CARGRENTGELFF
NA	NA	TRBV27	TRBJ1-4	TGTGCCAGCAGTTTAAGAGGGCTTAATGAAAAACTGTTTTTT	CASSLRGLNEKLFF
NA	NA	TRBV6-5	TRBJ2-5	TGTGCCAGCAGTTCCGGACTCCCCCCAGAGACCCAGTACTTC	CASSSGLPPETQYF
TRBD2	once	TRBV29-1	TRBJ2-5	TGCAGCGTTGGCGGGGGGGGAGGGGAGACCCAGTACTTC	CSVGGGGGETQYF
TRBD1	NA	TRBV7-2	TRBJ2-2	TGTGCCAGCAGCCGACAGGGGGCGGGTGGGGAGCTGTTTTTT	CASSRQGAGGELFF
NA	NA	TRBV28	TRBJ2-7	TGTGCCAGCAGTTTATATGCGGGAAACGAGCAGTACTTC	CASSLYAGNEQYF
TRBD1	NA	TRBV29-1	TRBJ2-7	TGCAGCGGTGGACAGGCCCCCTACGAGCAGTACTTC	CSGGQAPYEQYF
TRBD2	NA	TRBV19	TRBJ2-7	TGTGCCAGTAGTATAGTTCTAGCGGTAATCGAGCAGTACTTC	CASSIVLAVIEQYF
TRBD1	NA	TRBV9	TRBJ2-1	TGTGCCAGCAGCGACACGGGACAGGGAAACAATGAGCAGTTCTTC	CASSDTGQGNNEQFF
NA	NA	TRBV11-2	TRBJ2-7	TGTGCCAGCAGCGGGGGCCTCCTCAAAACCTACGAGCAGTACTTC	CASSGGLLKTYEQYF
NA	NA	TRBV14	TRBJ1-1	TGTGCCAGCAGCCAAGGGAGGCGGGCCACTGAAGCTTTCTTT	CASSQGRRATEAFF
NA	NA	TRBV29-1	TRBJ2-2	TGCAGCGTTGCACTTTCGGACAGAAACACCGGGGAGCTGTTTTTT	CSVALSDRNTGELFF
TRBD1	NA	TRBV4-1	TRBJ2-1	TGCGCCAGCAGCCTTAGTCCCGGGACAGGGCTGAATGAGCAGTTCTTC	CASSLSPGTGLNEQFF
NA	NA	TRBV7-9	TRBJ2-2	TGTGCCAGCAGCTTATTGGCTCACACCGGGGAGCTGTTTTTT	CASSLLAHTGELFF
NA	NA	TRBV5-6	TRBJ1-5	TGTGCCAGCAGTCGAGGTGGCAATCAGCCCCAGCATTTT	CASSRGGNQPQHF
NA	NA	TRBV5-1	TRBJ1-2	TGCGCCAGCAGCCCGATGGGACACCTTAACTATGGCTACACCTTC	CASSPMGHLNYGYTF
TRBD2	NA	TRBV18	TRBJ2-1	TGTGCCAGCTCACCATTTACGGGAGGGCCGTCATACAATGAGCAGTTCTTC	CASSPFTGGPSYNEQFF
TRBD1	few	TRBV7-8	TRBJ1-2	TGTGCCAGCAGCCCAATCCGGGACAGAATTTATGGCTACACCTTC	CASSPIRDRIYGYTF
TRBD1	NA	TRBV4-1	TRBJ1-2	TGCGCCAGCAGCCAAGCCGCCGCCGGGACAGTGATTTATGGCTACACCTTC	CASSQAAAGTVIYGYTF
TRBD1	NA	TRBV27	TRBJ1-2	TGTGCCAGCAGTCCTGAGACAGGGGGCCACTTCTATGGCTACACCTTC	CASSPETGGHFYGYTF
NA	once	TRBV28	TRBJ1-2	TGTGCCAGCAGTATCCCCCTCGACACATTCATCTATGGCTACACCTTC	CASSIPLDTFIYGYTF